This passage covers 30 T cell receptor beta chains from one sample sequenced in a study of OX40 agonist ivuxolimab in advanced cancers. Produced via immunoSEQ multiplex PCR; TCRdb's table is partial and in-frame only. The sample records around 90,000 clones, just under 90% being singletons. Sequencing was performed on CD4+ or CD8+ T cells sorted from blood, taken in a trial of the OX40 agonist ivuxolimab. These receptors came from an adult with an advanced solid tumor such as melanoma, head and neck, liver or kidney cancer.

As DNA, the CDR3 is TGTGCCAGCAGCGCCCGGGAACGGGGCACCGGGGAGCTGTTTTTT. Its translation is CASSARERGTGELFF. The rearrangement uses TRBV12-1 and TRBJ2-2; the D segment call TRBD2 is taken from the table without a DNA check. TRBV12-1 is a documented pseudogene. This CDR3 has 15 residues.

CDR3 loop: CAISGQGINTEAFF. In DNA form, the CDR3 reads TGTGCCATCAGTGGACAGGGAATAAACACTGAAGCTTTCTTT. This sequence joins TRBV10-3 and TRBJ1-1; 7 bases agree with TRBD1. CDR1 and CDR2 (germline): ENHRY, SYGVKD. The CDR3 consists of 14 residues. The V and J ends lost 4 bases and 2 bases, in that order; junction bases with no gene match: 4.

The chain joins TRBV6-5 to TRBJ1-5; D is undetermined. The CDR3 length is 13 residues. V lost 2 bases and J 4 bases, leaving 6 bases between the germline ends. Looked up from germline, CDR1 is MNHEY and CDR2 is SVGAGI. CDR3 residues: CASSYSTNQPQHF. In nucleotides, the CDR3 is TGTGCCAGCAGTTACAGCACGAATCAGCCCCAGCATTTT.

Only one count was recorded for this clone. V and J are TRBV4-1 and TRBJ1-6, with TRBD1 as a possible D gene (6 bases). CDR1 MGHRA and CDR2 YSYEKL come from the germline V gene. Trimming removed 2 bases at V and 10 bases at J, with 18 bases between. CDR3 size: 16 residues. CDR3 residues: CASSQYIAGGASPLHF. CDR3 sequence (DNA): TGCGCCAGCAGCCAATACATTGCCGGGGGCGCATCACCCCTCCACTTT.

The chain uses TRBV4-1 and TRBJ2-3; D unresolved. CDR1 is MGHRA, CDR2 YSYEKL, per germline. This CDR3 is 17 amino acids long. V was shortened by 0 bases and J by 0 bases, with 13 bases between the two germline ends. The CDR3 nucleotides read TGCGCCAGCAGCCAAGATAACCGCCTTCTTAGCACAGATACGCAGTATTTT. Translation: CASSQDNRLLSTDTQYF.

The chain uses TRBV10-1 and TRBJ1-1; TRBD1 agrees at 9 bases. V gave up 6 bases and J gave up 4 bases; unmatched junction bases: 6. Germline V gene sequence: CDR1 WNHNN, CDR2 SYGVQD (reference sequence). The CDR3 length is 14 residues. The CDR3 is CASSPQGAVTEAFF. The CDR3 DNA sequence: TGCGCCAGCAGCCCACAGGGGGCTGTCACTGAAGCTTTCTTT.

This clone was counted a single time. The chain links TRBV6-5 to TRBJ1-2; 7 bases agree with TRBD1. The junction had 7 bases not matched to a gene; V was cut back by 4 bases and J by 8 bases. The CDR3 has 13 residues. Germline V gene data show CDR1 as MNHEY and CDR2 as SVGAGI. The CDR3 reads CASSWGTDFGYTF. The CDR3 region has the DNA TGTGCCAGCAGTTGGGGGACAGATTTCGGCTACACCTTC.

The chain couples TRBV6-5 to TRBJ1-3; 7 nucleotides align to TRBD1. V lost 6 bases, J lost 0 bases, and 5 bases stayed unmatched. The CDR3 spans 15 residues. Germline lookup yields CDR1 MNHEY and CDR2 SVGAGI. CDR3 region: CASRESGGSGNTIYF. In DNA form, the CDR3 reads TGTGCCAGCAGAGAATCAGGGGGCTCTGGAAACACCATATATTTT.

The rearrangement joins TRBV9 to TRBJ2-3; D possibly matches TRBD1 or TRBD2 (5 bases each). CDR1 is SGDLS and CDR2 is YYNGEE in the germline V gene. V shed 0 bases and J shed 2 bases, with 10 bases lying between them. There are 15 residues in the CDR3. The CDR3 coding sequence is TGTGCCAGCAGCGTAGCTGGGGGATTCACAGATACGCAGTATTTT. Encoded protein: CASSVAGGFTDTQYF.

V is TRBV7-3 and J is TRBJ2-7; 7 nucleotides match TRBD2. Germline V gene sequence: CDR1 SGHTA, CDR2 FQGTGA. The J segment lost 5 bases and the V segment lost 2 bases, leaving 0 bases of the junction unmatched. The CDR3 spans 12 residues. CDR3 bases: TGTGCCAGCAGCTTAGGGGGGGACGAGCAGTACTTC. It is translated as CASSLGGDEQYF.

This clone was detected only a few times. The chain is built from TRBV7-9 and TRBJ1-2, with D perhaps matching TRBD1 (6 bases). Germline CDR1 reads SEHNR; CDR2 reads FQNEAQ (reference sequence). V was shortened by 1 base and J by 4 bases, with 7 bases between the two germline ends. This CDR3 contains 13 residues. CDR3 in amino acids: CASSLGDIYGYTF. CDR3 nucleotides: TGTGCCAGCAGCTTAGGGGACATCTATGGCTACACCTTC.

The V gene is TRBV19, the J gene TRBJ1-1; TRBD1 matches at 9 bases. This CDR3 is 15 amino acids long. V was clipped by 4 bases and J by 4 bases; unmatched bases: 7. Germline V CDR1 and CDR2: LNHDA, SQIVND (reference sequence). The CDR3 loop reads CASSRQQGALTEAFF. The DNA for the CDR3 is TGTGCCAGTAGTAGACAACAGGGGGCTCTCACTGAAGCTTTCTTT.

The table lists this clone with a count of one. The chain couples TRBV19 to TRBJ2-2; D is perhaps TRBD1 (6 bases). The CDR3 is made up of 15 amino acids. The ends were cut back, 5 bases at V and 0 bases at J, with 10 bases in the middle. The V gene's germline CDR1 is LNHDA and CDR2 SQIVND (reference sequence). CDR3 protein: CASSWGHTNTGELFF. For the CDR3, the DNA is TGTGCCAGTAGTTGGGGGCATACGAACACCGGGGAGCTGTTTTTT.

V and J are TRBV21-1 and TRBJ2-5; no DNA check was done on the table's D call, TRBD2. TRBV21-1 is marked as a pseudogene. The CDR3 contains 13 residues. The DNA of the CDR3 is TGTGCCAGCAGCAAAAAAGAGAAAGAGACCCAGTACTTC. It encodes CASSKKEKETQYF.

J is TRBJ2-3 and V is TRBV2; possibly TRBD2 for D (5 bases). CDR3 length: 16 residues. The germline V gene has CDR1 SNHLY and CDR2 FYNNEI. With 6 bases removed from V and 2 bases from J, the gap between germline ends came to 18 bases. CDR3 nucleotides: TGTGCCAGCAGCAACACTAGTAATGGCATCACAGATACGCAGTATTTT. This encodes CASSNTSNGITDTQYF.

This rearrangement joins TRBV28 to TRBJ1-2; tentatively, D is TRBD1 (5 bases). V was cut by 5 bases and J by 7 bases, with 14 bases left in between. CDR1 MDHEN and CDR2 SYDVKM come from the germline V gene. This CDR3 has 13 amino acids. CDR3 nucleotide sequence: TGTGCCAGCAGTGGGTTTCGGACAAGTGGCTACACCTTC. Its protein product is CASSGFRTSGYTF.

The V call is TRBV10-3, the J call TRBJ2-1; 15 bases align to TRBD2. CDR1 and CDR2 from the germline V gene are ENHRY and SYGVKD. Unmatched junction bases numbered 5, after V lost 4 bases and J lost 10 bases. CDR3 length: 15 amino acids. Here the CDR3 reads CAISGGTSGRSEQFF. The CDR3 DNA reads TGTGCCATCAGTGGGGGGACTAGCGGGAGGAGCGAGCAGTTCTTC.

The V call is TRBV29-1, the J call TRBJ1-1, with a tentative D call TRBD1 (5 bases). V shed 3 bases and J shed 10 bases, with 15 bases lying between them. This CDR3 spans 12 amino acids. From germline, CDR1 is SQVTM and CDR2 ANQGSEA. CDR3 region: CSVDETDQGAFF. The CDR3 DNA reads TGCAGCGTTGATGAGACAGACCAAGGAGCTTTCTTT.

The chain has TRBV19 and TRBJ1-5; D is possibly TRBD1 (5 bases). This CDR3 region has 17 residues. V was trimmed by 4 bases and J by 0 bases, leaving 16 bases between them. CDR1 and CDR2 (germline): LNHDA, SQIVND (reference sequence). For the CDR3, the DNA is TGTGCCAGTAGTACCGCGGGGCAGATCTATAGCAATCAGCCCCAGCATTTT. It is translated as CASSTAGQIYSNQPQHF. Using reference TRBV19 and TRBJ1-5 for the parts outside the CDR3, the full variable domain is DGGITQSPKYLFRKEGQNVTLSCEQNLNHDAMYWYRQDPGQGLRLIYYSQIVNDFQKGDIAEGYSVSREKKESFPLTVTSAQKNPTAFYLCASSTAGQIYSNQPQHFGDGTRLSIL.

This chain links TRBV11-2 with TRBJ2-3, with D perhaps assigned TRBD1 or TRBD2 (6 bases each). The CDR3 runs 13 residues. In germline, CDR1 is SGHAT, CDR2 FQNNGV. The V end was cut by 6 bases, the J end by 4 bases, with 11 bases between. CDR3: CASRGGLADTQYF. The CDR3 DNA reads TGTGCCAGCAGAGGGGGGCTAGCAGATACGCAGTATTTT.

The chain is built from TRBV2 and TRBJ2-1, with 7 bases fitting TRBD1. CDR3 size: 15 residues. J gave up 5 bases and V 6 bases, and 10 bases lay outside the gene matches. Germline assignment: CDR1 SNHLY and CDR2 FYNNEI. The DNA for the CDR3 is TGTGCCAGCAGCGAACGTGAGGGGGCCCACAATGAGCAGTTCTTC. This translates into CASSEREGAHNEQFF.

The sample holds many counts of this clone. This rearrangement joins TRBV6-1 to TRBJ1-5, with no clear D. Trimming took 0 bases from V and 5 from J, leaving 8 bases between them. In germline, CDR1 is MNHNS, CDR2 SASEGT. The CDR3 has 14 residues. CDR3 sequence: CASSEAPPYQPQHF. CDR3 nucleotide sequence: TGTGCCAGCAGTGAAGCCCCCCCCTATCAGCCCCAGCATTTT.

This sequence joins TRBV25-1 and TRBJ2-7; 7 nucleotides line up with TRBD1. The ends lost 6 bases at V and 5 bases at J; junction bases unmatched: 13. Germline V gene data show CDR1 as MGHDK and CDR2 as SYGVNS. This CDR3 comprises 15 residues. CDR3 nucleotides: TGTGCCAGCAGACAGGGGCCTTGGGGATCCCACGAGCAGTACTTC. Residues: CASRQGPWGSHEQYF.

This chain connects TRBV7-9 to TRBJ2-3; D may be TRBD2 (6 bases). CDR1 is SEHNR, CDR2 FQNEAQ, per germline (reference sequence). V was pared by 1 base and J by 8 bases, with 13 bases between. This CDR3 has 14 amino acids. CDR3 coding DNA: TGTGCCAGCAGCTTAGACGGGAGAGGCGGTACGCAGTATTTT. This codes for CASSLDGRGGTQYF. The whole variable domain, remainder taken from reference TRBV7-9 and TRBJ2-3, is DTGVSQNPRHKITKRGQNVTFRCDPISEHNRLYWYRQTLGQGPEFLTYFQNEAQLEKSRLLSDRFSAERPKGSFSTLEIQRTEQGDSAMYLCASSLDGRGGTQYFGPGTRLTVL.

The chain couples TRBV7-9 to TRBJ2-6; D gene ambiguous. The germline V and J ends were trimmed by 8 bases and 3 bases, with 11 bases remaining between them. CDR1 SEHNR and CDR2 FQNEAQ come from the germline V gene (reference sequence). The CDR3 consists of 14 residues. The CDR3 reads CASGKTGGANVLTF. The CDR3 DNA sequence: TGTGCCAGCGGCAAAACGGGTGGGGCCAACGTCCTGACTTTC.

A remark on this clone: The sample holds other DNA sequences that translate to the same CDR3. The chain carries TRBV9 and TRBJ2-2; no firm D call. This CDR3 has 11 residues. Germline assignment: CDR1 SGDLS and CDR2 YYNGEE. Trimming took off 0 bases at V and 6 bases at J, with 0 bases between the two ends. CDR3 sequence reads: CASSVAGELFF. CDR3 coding DNA: TGTGCCAGCAGCGTAGCCGGGGAGCTGTTTTTT.

The chain employs TRBV9 and TRBJ1-2; possibly TRBD1 for D (5 bases). This CDR3 comprises 13 residues. Germline V gives CDR1 SGDLS, CDR2 YYNGEE. The V end lost 7 bases, the J end lost 6 bases, and 16 bases lay between the germline ends. The CDR3 sequence is CASASRALDGYTF. The CDR3 DNA sequence: TGTGCCAGCGCGAGCAGGGCGCTTGATGGCTACACCTTC. The full variable domain, rest sourced from reference TRBV9 and TRBJ1-2, is DSGVTQTPKHLITATGQRVTLRCSPRSGDLSVYWYQQSLDQGLQFLIQYYNGEERAKGNILERFSAQQFPDLHSELNLSSLELGDSALYFCASASRALDGYTFGSGTRLTVV.

The V and J genes are TRBV6-5 and TRBJ1-1; 7 nucleotides match TRBD1. V gave up 6 bases and J gave up 2 bases; unmatched junction bases: 3. In germline, CDR1 is MNHEY, CDR2 SVGAGI. The CDR3 is 13 residues long. The CDR3 DNA follows: TGTGCCAGCAGGACAGGGAAAAACACTGAAGCTTTCTTT. Residues: CASRTGKNTEAFF.

This clone has a single count. The rearrangement uses TRBV6-6 and TRBJ2-1; TRBD2 agrees at 13 bases. Trimming removed 7 bases from V and 4 bases from J; junction bases left unmatched: 4. CDR1 is MNHNY, CDR2 SVGAGI, per germline (reference sequence). The CDR3 sequence is 15 residues long. CDR3 loop: CASIPTSGGYNEQFF. In DNA form, the CDR3 reads TGTGCCAGCATTCCGACTAGCGGGGGGTACAATGAGCAGTTCTTC.

This sequence joins TRBV7-9 and TRBJ2-7; 8 bases agree with TRBD1. Trimming at V came to 5 bases and at J to 5 bases, leaving 11 bases not matched to a gene. From germline, CDR1 is SEHNR and CDR2 FQNEAQ (reference sequence). The length of the CDR3 is 15 residues. The DNA of the CDR3 is TGTGCCAGCAGCCCATCCGGGACAGGTACGGACGAGCAGTACTTC. This translates into CASSPSGTGTDEQYF.